The entry below describes one T cell receptor (beta chain). Its cognate antigen is unknown. The table came from immunoSEQ multiplex PCR; TCRdb's copy has only in-frame clones and leaves some out. The top ten clones hold roughly 1.4% of a sample with about 210,000 clones, 85% to 95% of them seen once. The sample comes from a study of T cell responses to AZD1222 COVID-19 vaccine. General study results and limits: With two AZD1222 doses given, Spike-specific TCR breadth and depth both rose. Clonal diversity may have been underestimated, and the donors were mostly white British, with more females than males. The study identified only five or six AZD1222 recipients as seropositive at baseline.

This TCR was recovered from an adult in good health. Sequenced here: peripheral blood, sampled on day 0 of AZD1222 vaccination.

Here the CDR3 DNA reads TGTGCCAGCAGTTTCGATAGGGCGAACACCGGGGAGCTGTTTTTT. This sequence encodes CASSFDRANTGELFF. The genes are TRBV27 and TRBJ2-2; D is unresolved. Germline loops: CDR1 MNHEY, CDR2 SMNVEV (reference sequence). Trimming took 3 bases from V and 0 from J, leaving 8 bases between them. The CDR3 is made up of 15 amino acids.